These 14 T cell receptor beta chains were sequenced from one sample in a study of blood T cell repertoires in COVID-19. TCRdb's copy holds only in-frame clones and misses some; the assay was immunoSEQ multiplex PCR. The sample has some 300,000 clones; roughly 86% are singletons. Material: peripheral blood. Receptors originate from an older man with acute or convalescent COVID-19.

Notes on this clone: At one end, the junction sequence differs from germline, possibly due to a read error. The V call is TRBV18, the J call TRBJ2-2; a weak D match, TRBD1 (5 bases). There are 17 residues in the CDR3. CDR1 and CDR2 from the germline V gene are KGHSH and LQKENI. CDR3 DNA: TGTGCCGGCTCACCACCGGGTATGGGGCGTCTGGCCGGGGAGCTGTTTTTT. Translated, it gives CAGSPPGMGRLAGELFF.

This chain uses TRBV7-2 with TRBJ2-2; weak D call: TRBD2 (6 bases). This CDR3 is built from 15 residues. V lost 1 base and J 6 bases, leaving 12 bases between the germline ends. Germline V gene lookup returns CDR1 SGHTA and CDR2 FQGNSA. The CDR3 DNA reads as TGTGCCAGCAGCTTAGGTACTAGCCGCCCCGGGGAGCTGTTTTTT. Its translation is CASSLGTSRPGELFF. Based on the CDR3 plus reference TRBV7-2 and TRBJ2-2, the full variable domain is GAGVSQSPSNKVTEKGKDVELRCDPISGHTALYWYRQSLGQGLEFLIYFQGNSAPDKSGLPSDRFSAERTGGSVSTLTIQRTQQEDSAVYLCASSLGTSRPGELFFGEGSRLTVL.

V and J are TRBV18 and TRBJ2-7; 12 positions match TRBD2. The germline V gene has CDR1 KGHSH and CDR2 LQKENI. The CDR3 loop spans 16 amino acids. J lost 0 bases, V lost 0 bases, and 0 bases had no gene match. The DNA of the CDR3 is TGTGCCAGCTCACCACCGGGACTAGCGGGCTCCTACGAGCAGTACTTC. Its protein product is CASSPPGLAGSYEQYF.

V is TRBV21-1 and J is TRBJ2-2; TRBD2, as called in the table, went unchecked against the DNA. TRBV21-1 is a known pseudogene. This CDR3 has 24 amino acids. The CDR3 loop is CASRTRGVLSQQIVYREGTGELFF. CDR3 bases: TGTGCCAGCAGAACACGCGGAGTATTATCACAGCAAATAGTATACAGGGAGGGCACCGGGGAGCTGTTTTTT.

This rearrangement joins TRBV30 to TRBJ1-5; D is uncertain. The germline V and J ends were trimmed by 2 bases and 7 bases, with 15 bases remaining between them. CDR1 and CDR2 (germline): GTSNPN, SVGIG (reference sequence). The CDR3 is made up of 14 amino acids. The chain's CDR3 is CAWSLAGYDQPQHF. CDR3 nucleotides: TGTGCCTGGAGTCTTGCGGGGTACGACCAGCCCCAGCATTTT.

The chain is built from TRBV3-1 (or the pseudogene TRBV3-2) and TRBJ1-5; no clear D. Germline assignment: CDR1 LGHDT and CDR2 YNNKEL (reference sequence). CDR3 size: 13 residues. V lost 0 bases and J lost 4, with 4 bases in between. As DNA, the CDR3 is TGTGCCAGCAGCCAAGACTTGAATCAGCCCCAGCATTTT. The encoded protein is CASSQDLNQPQHF.

The chain recombines TRBV7-2 with TRBJ1-3; D call uncertain. Germline CDR1 and CDR2: SGHTA and FQGNSA. V lost 7 bases and J 4 bases, leaving 11 bases between the germline ends. CDR3 length: 13 amino acids. This CDR3 reads CASTLSLGNTIYF. CDR3 DNA sequence: TGTGCCAGCACCTTGTCCCTAGGAAACACCATATATTTT.

The rearrangement joins TRBV29-1 to TRBJ2-5; possibly TRBD2 for D (6 bases). Germline lookup yields CDR1 SQVTM and CDR2 ANQGSEA. V was trimmed by 4 bases and J by 2 bases, leaving 17 bases between them. CDR3 length equals 15 residues. CDR3 nucleotide sequence: TGCAGCGTTGGGAGGGGTAGCGGTGGACAAGAGACCCAGTACTTC. This codes for CSVGRGSGGQETQYF.

V is TRBV24-1 and J is TRBJ2-3; TRBD2 might be the D (6 bases). Trimming stripped 3 bases from V and 8 bases from J, with 8 bases between. The CDR3 loop spans 12 amino acids. Germline V gene sequence: CDR1 KGHDR, CDR2 SFDVKD. The CDR3 DNA reads TGTGCCACCAGTGATGTGGGGGGTACGCAGTATTTT. This sequence encodes CATSDVGGTQYF.

V usage is TRBV9 and J usage is TRBJ1-2, with 7 bases matching TRBD1. Trimming cost V 3 bases and J 5 bases; bases outside gene matches: 7. CDR1 and CDR2 from the germline V gene are SGDLS and YYNGEE. The CDR3 spans 14 residues. The CDR3 DNA sequence: TGTGCCAGCAGCGCCGACAGGGTAGGGTATGGCTACACCTTC. This sequence encodes CASSADRVGYGYTF. Variable domain in full (rest from reference TRBV9 and TRBJ1-2): DSGVTQTPKHLITATGQRVTLRCSPRSGDLSVYWYQQSLDQGLQFLIQYYNGEERAKGNILERFSAQQFPDLHSELNLSSLELGDSALYFCASSADRVGYGYTFGSGTRLTVV.

The chain couples TRBV2 to TRBJ2-3; D gene uncertain. Germline V gene sequence: CDR1 SNHLY, CDR2 FYNNEI. The CDR3 has 11 residues. Trimming took 6 bases from V and 4 from J, leaving 5 bases between them. The CDR3 DNA follows: TGTGCCAGCAGCACATCAGATACGCAGTATTTT. Translation gives CASSTSDTQYF.

This chain uses TRBV28 with TRBJ1-2, with a tentative D call TRBD1 (5 bases). CDR1 is MDHEN, CDR2 SYDVKM, per germline. The CDR3 runs to 16 residues. Trimming shortened V by 4 bases and J by 0 bases, and 15 bases separated the two germline ends. The CDR3 sequence: CASSSPPPGSNYGYTF. DNA of the CDR3: TGTGCCAGCAGTTCACCCCCCCCAGGGTCTAACTATGGCTACACCTTC.

The V call is TRBV5-1, the J call TRBJ1-2, with D unclear. V lost 1 base, J lost 6 bases, and 7 bases lay in between. The CDR3 is made up of 12 amino acids. The germline V gene has CDR1 SGHRS and CDR2 YFSETQ. The CDR3 sequence: CASSLFSDGYTF. CDR3 in DNA: TGCGCCAGCAGCTTGTTCAGCGATGGCTACACCTTC.

J is TRBJ2-7 and V is TRBV24-1; 12 bases agree with TRBD1. The CDR3 is made up of 16 amino acids. The germline V gene encodes CDR1 KGHDR and CDR2 SFDVKD. V lost 3 bases and J lost 5; bases outside the gene matches: 7. For the CDR3, the DNA is TGTGCCACCAGTGATCCTTCCGGGACAGGGGGCCACGAGCAGTACTTC. Encoded protein: CATSDPSGTGGHEQYF.